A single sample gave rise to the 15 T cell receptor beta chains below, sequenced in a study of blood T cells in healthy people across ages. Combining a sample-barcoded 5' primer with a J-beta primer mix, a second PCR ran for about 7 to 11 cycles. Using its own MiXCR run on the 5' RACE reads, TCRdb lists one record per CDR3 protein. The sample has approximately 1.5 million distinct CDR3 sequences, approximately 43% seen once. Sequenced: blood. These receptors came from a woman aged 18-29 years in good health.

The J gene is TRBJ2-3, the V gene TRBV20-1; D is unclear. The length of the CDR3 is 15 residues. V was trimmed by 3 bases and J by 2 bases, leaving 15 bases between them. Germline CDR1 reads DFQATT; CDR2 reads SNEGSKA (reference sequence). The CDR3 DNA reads TGCAGTGCTAGGCTCGAGGAGTGGATCACAGATACGCAGTATTTT. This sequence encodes CSARLEEWITDTQYF.

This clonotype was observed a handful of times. The CDR3 loop reads CASSQTRGDEQFF. CDR3 DNA sequence: TGCGCCAGCAGCCAAACGCGAGGGGACGAACAGTTCTTC. The rearrangement links TRBV4-3 to TRBJ2-1, with D perhaps assigned TRBD1 or TRBD2 (5 bases each). The CDR3 sequence is 13 residues long. Germline CDR1 reads LGHNA; CDR2 reads YSLEER. The ends were cut back, 2 bases at V and 13 bases at J, with 15 bases in the middle.

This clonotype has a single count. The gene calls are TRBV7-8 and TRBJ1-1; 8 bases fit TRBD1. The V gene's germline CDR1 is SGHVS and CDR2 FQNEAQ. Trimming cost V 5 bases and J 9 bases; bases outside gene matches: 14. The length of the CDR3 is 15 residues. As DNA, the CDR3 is TGTGCCAGCAGCACTCACAGGGGGAAGATGACTAAAGCTTTCTTT. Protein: CASSTHRGKMTKAFF.

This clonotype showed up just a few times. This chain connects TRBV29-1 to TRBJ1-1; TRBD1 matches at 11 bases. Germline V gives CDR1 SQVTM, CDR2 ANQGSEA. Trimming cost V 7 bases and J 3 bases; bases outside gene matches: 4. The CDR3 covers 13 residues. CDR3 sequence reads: CSGTGGAHTEAFF. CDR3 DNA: TGCAGCGGGACAGGGGGCGCCCACACTGAAGCTTTCTTT.

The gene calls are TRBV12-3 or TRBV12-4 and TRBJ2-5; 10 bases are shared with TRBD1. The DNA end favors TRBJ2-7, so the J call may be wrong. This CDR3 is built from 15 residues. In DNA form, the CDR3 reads TGTGCCAGCAGTACAGAGGACAGGGGGTTGAACGAGCAGTACTTC. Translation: CASSTEDRGLNEQYF.

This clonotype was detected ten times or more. The CDR3 sequence: CASSTADSTDTQYF. The CDR3 DNA follows: TGCGCCAGCAGCACAGCGGATAGCACAGATACGCAGTATTTT. This chain connects TRBV4-1 to TRBJ2-3, with D perhaps matching TRBD2 (5 bases). Germline CDR1 is MGHRA and CDR2 is YSYEKL. V dropped 5 bases and J dropped 0 bases, with 9 bases sitting between them. The CDR3 consists of 14 residues.

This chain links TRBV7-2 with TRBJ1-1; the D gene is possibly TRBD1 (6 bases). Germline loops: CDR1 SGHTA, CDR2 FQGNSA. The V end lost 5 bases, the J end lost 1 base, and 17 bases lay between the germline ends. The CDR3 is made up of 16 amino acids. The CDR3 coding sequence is TGTGCCAGCAGCGCCCGACAGGTACTACAGAACACTGAAGCTTTCTTT. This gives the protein CASSARQVLQNTEAFF. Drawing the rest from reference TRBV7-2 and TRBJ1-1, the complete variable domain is GAGVSQSPSNKVTEKGKDVELRCDPISGHTALYWYRQSLGQGLEFLIYFQGNSAPDKSGLPSDRFSAERTGGSVSTLTIQRTQQEDSAVYLCASSARQVLQNTEAFFGQGTRLTVV.

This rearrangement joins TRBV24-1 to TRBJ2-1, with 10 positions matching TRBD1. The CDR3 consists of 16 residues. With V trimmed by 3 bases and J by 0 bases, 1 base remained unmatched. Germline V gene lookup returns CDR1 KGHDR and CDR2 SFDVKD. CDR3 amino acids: CATSDRDRGSYNEQFF. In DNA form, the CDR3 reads TGTGCCACCAGTGATAGGGACAGGGGCTCCTACAATGAGCAGTTCTTC.

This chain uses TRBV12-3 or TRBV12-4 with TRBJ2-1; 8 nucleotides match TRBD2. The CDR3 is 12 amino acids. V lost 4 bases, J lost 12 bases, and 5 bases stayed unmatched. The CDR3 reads CASSSAGGWQFF. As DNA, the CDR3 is TGTGCCAGCAGTTCTGCGGGAGGCTGGCAGTTCTTC.

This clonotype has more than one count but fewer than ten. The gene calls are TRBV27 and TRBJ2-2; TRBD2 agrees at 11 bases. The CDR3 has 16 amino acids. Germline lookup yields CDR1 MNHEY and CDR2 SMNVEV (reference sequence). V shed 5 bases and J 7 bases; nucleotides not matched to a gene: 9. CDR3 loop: CASSPIAGGIIGELFF. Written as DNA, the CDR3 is TGTGCCAGCAGTCCCATAGCGGGGGGGATAATCGGGGAGCTGTTTTTT.

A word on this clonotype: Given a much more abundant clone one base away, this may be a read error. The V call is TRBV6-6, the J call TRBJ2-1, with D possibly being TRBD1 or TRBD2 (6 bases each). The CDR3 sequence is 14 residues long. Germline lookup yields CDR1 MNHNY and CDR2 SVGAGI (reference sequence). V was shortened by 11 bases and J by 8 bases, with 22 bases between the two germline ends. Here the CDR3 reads CAGCLGGASDEQFF. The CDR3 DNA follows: TGTGCCGGCTGCCTGGGGGGCGCGTCTGATGAGCAGTTCTTC.

CDR3 in amino acids: CASSYSGSGADTQYF. The CDR3 DNA follows: TGTGCCAGCAGTTATAGCGGGAGCGGGGCAGATACGCAGTATTTT. The J gene is TRBJ2-3, the V gene TRBV6-6; 9 bases map to TRBD2. V lost 3 bases, J lost 4 bases, and 5 bases stayed unmatched. Germline V gene data show CDR1 as MNHNY and CDR2 as SVGAGI (reference sequence). The CDR3 totals 15 residues.

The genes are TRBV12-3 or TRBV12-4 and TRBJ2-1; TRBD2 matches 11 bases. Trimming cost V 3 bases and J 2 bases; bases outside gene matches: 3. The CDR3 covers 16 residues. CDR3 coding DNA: TGTGCCAGCAGTTTCCGACTAGCGGGGACCTACAATGAGCAGTTCTTC. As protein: CASSFRLAGTYNEQFF.

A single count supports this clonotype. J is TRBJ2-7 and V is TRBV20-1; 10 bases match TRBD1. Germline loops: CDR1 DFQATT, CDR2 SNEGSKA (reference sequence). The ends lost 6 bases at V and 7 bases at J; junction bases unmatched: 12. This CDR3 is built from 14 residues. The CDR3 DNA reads TGCAGTGCAAACGACAGGGGGCCAGGGGATGAGCAGTACTTC. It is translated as CSANDRGPGDEQYF.

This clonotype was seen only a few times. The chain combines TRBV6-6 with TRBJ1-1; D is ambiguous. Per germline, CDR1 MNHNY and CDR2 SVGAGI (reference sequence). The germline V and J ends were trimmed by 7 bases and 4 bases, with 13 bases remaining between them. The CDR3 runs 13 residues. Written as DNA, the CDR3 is TGTGCCAGCATAGAAGTGTTGAGCACTGAAGCTTTCTTT. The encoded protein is CASIEVLSTEAFF.